These 30 T cell receptor beta chains came from one sample sequenced in a study of blood T cells in healthy people across ages. A second PCR, run for about 6 to 11 cycles, used a sample-barcoded 5' primer plus a J-beta primer mix. Each CDR3 protein gets one entry after TCRdb re-called the 5' RACE reads with MiXCR. The data show about 940,000 distinct CDR3 sequences, around 48% seen once. The sequenced sample was blood. The receptors come from a man aged 25-45 years in good health.

The gene calls are TRBV11-3 and TRBJ2-1; D is undetermined. The CDR3 totals 12 residues. V lost 0 bases and J lost 8, with 5 bases in between. Germline CDR1 and CDR2: SGHNT and YENEEA. The CDR3 loop reads CASSLEVHEQFF. The CDR3 DNA sequence: TGTGCCAGCAGCTTAGAGGTTCATGAGCAGTTCTTC.

V and J are TRBV5-1 and TRBJ2-1; TRBD1 might be the D (5 bases). The CDR3 contains 13 residues. The V end was cut by 4 bases, the J end by 10 bases, with 15 bases between. CDR1 is SGHRS, CDR2 YFSETQ, per germline. CDR3 residues: CASSVGPQGEQFF. In nucleotides, the CDR3 is TGCGCCAGCAGCGTCGGGCCCCAGGGAGAGCAGTTCTTC.

There are many counts of this clonotype. This chain connects TRBV10-3 to TRBJ2-7; possibly TRBD1 or TRBD2 for D (5 bases each). V was pared by 0 bases and J by 4 bases, with 13 bases between. From germline, CDR1 is ENHRY and CDR2 SYGVKD. The CDR3 is made up of 15 amino acids. CDR3 coding DNA: TGTGCCATCAGTGAGTCGGGGGTGAGAGCGTACGAGCAGTACTTC. Encoded protein: CAISESGVRAYEQYF.

The V call is TRBV5-1, the J call TRBJ2-1, with TRBD2 matching 13 bases. This CDR3 is 15 amino acids long. From germline, CDR1 is SGHRS and CDR2 YFSETQ. Unmatched junction bases numbered 2, after V lost 4 bases and J lost 4 bases. The CDR3 DNA sequence: TGCGCCAGCAGCATGACTAGCGGGGGGTACAATGAGCAGTTCTTC. Its protein is CASSMTSGGYNEQFF.

This clonotype was found a few times. The rearrangement links TRBV29-1 to TRBJ2-3, with D possibly being TRBD1 or TRBD2 (5 bases each). Per germline, CDR1 SQVTM and CDR2 ANQGSEA. V shed 7 bases and J shed 9 bases, with 20 bases lying between them. The CDR3 covers 13 residues. The CDR3 sequence: CSAGGQTGDTQYF. CDR3 nucleotides: TGCAGCGCTGGGGGTCAGACCGGGGACACGCAGTATTTT.

The chain combines TRBV29-1 with TRBJ2-7; D possibly corresponds to TRBD1 (6 bases). The V gene lost 3 bases and the J gene lost 6 bases, with 12 bases spanning the gap. Germline-derived CDR1 and CDR2 are SQVTM and ANQGSEA. The CDR3 extends over 12 amino acids. The CDR3 DNA follows: TGCAGCGTTGACAGGGGATCGTGCGAGCAGTACTTC. Translating gives CSVDRGSCEQYF.

This chain links TRBV9 with TRBJ1-2; 7 bases align to TRBD1. CDR1 is SGDLS, CDR2 YYNGEE, per germline. Trimming took 5 bases from V and 4 from J; bases not matched to a gene: 8. This CDR3 region has 14 residues. The CDR3 DNA reads TGTGCCAGCAGTGGAGTCGGGACAGCCTATGGCTACACCTTC. It yields the protein CASSGVGTAYGYTF.

The chain links TRBV7-2 to TRBJ2-3, with 8 bases that match TRBD2. The germline V gene has CDR1 SGHTA and CDR2 FQGNSA. Trimming removed 1 base from V and 7 bases from J; junction bases left unmatched: 10. The CDR3 is made up of 16 amino acids. Here the CDR3 reads CASSLEASGLRHTQYF. In nucleotides, the CDR3 is TGTGCCAGCAGCTTAGAGGCTAGCGGGCTCAGGCATACGCAGTATTTT.

The table lists this clonotype with a few counts. The chain has TRBV10-3 and TRBJ2-1, with 7 bases fitting TRBD2. The V and J ends lost 6 bases and 7 bases, in that order; junction bases with no gene match: 6. The CDR3 loop spans 13 amino acids. Germline CDR1 and CDR2: ENHRY and SYGVKD. CDR3 nucleotides: TGTGCCATCAGCGGTACTAGCGCTAATGAGCAGTTCTTC. The encoded protein is CAISGTSANEQFF.

This clonotype was counted a few times. The CDR3 nucleotides are TGCGCCAGCAGCTTGGCTCTAGCGGGGGCATACAATGAGCAGTTCTTC. It encodes CASSLALAGAYNEQFF. V gene TRBV5-1 combines with J gene TRBJ2-1; 10 nucleotides agree with TRBD2. V was clipped by 0 bases and J by 4 bases; unmatched bases: 4. Germline V gene lookup returns CDR1 SGHRS and CDR2 YFSETQ. This CDR3 spans 16 amino acids.

The chain employs TRBV20-1 and TRBJ1-2; D is undetermined. The ends were cut back, 2 bases at V and 8 bases at J, with 6 bases in the middle. The CDR3 runs 10 residues. Germline assignment: CDR1 DFQATT and CDR2 SNEGSKA (reference sequence). The chain's CDR3 is CSARLGGYTF. CDR3 DNA sequence: TGCAGTGCTAGATTGGGCGGCTACACCTTC.

V and J are TRBV12-3 or TRBV12-4 and TRBJ1-2; D unresolved. This CDR3 spans 15 amino acids. Trimming pared 6 bases from V and 8 bases from J, leaving 22 bases between. In nucleotides, the CDR3 is TGTGCCAGCAGCGCCGGGATGCTGACTATCACCGGCTACACCTTC. It translates to CASSAGMLTITGYTF.

The V gene is TRBV29-1, the J gene TRBJ1-2, with a possible D match to TRBD1 (5 bases). Germline V gene lookup returns CDR1 SQVTM and CDR2 ANQGSEA. This CDR3 contains 11 residues. V lost 4 bases and J 6 bases, leaving 9 bases between the germline ends. The DNA of the CDR3 is TGCAGCGTTGGCGGCAGGGATGGCTACACCTTC. Protein product: CSVGGRDGYTF.

The V and J genes are TRBV9 and TRBJ2-3; D uncertain. Trimming removed 3 bases from V and 2 bases from J, with 7 bases in between. The germline V gene has CDR1 SGDLS and CDR2 YYNGEE. This CDR3 comprises 13 residues. This CDR3 reads CASSAPATDTQYF. The CDR3 nucleotides are TGTGCCAGCAGCGCCCCGGCCACAGATACGCAGTATTTT.

This chain uses TRBV4-1 with TRBJ2-7; perhaps TRBD1 as D (5 bases). This CDR3 has 14 residues. V dropped 0 bases and J dropped 6 bases, with 12 bases sitting between them. CDR1 and CDR2 (germline): MGHRA, YSYEKL. CDR3 sequence reads: CASSQEAGQGEQYF. The CDR3 region has the DNA TGCGCCAGCAGCCAAGAGGCAGGGCAAGGCGAGCAGTACTTC.

This rearrangement joins TRBV18 to TRBJ1-1; tentatively, D is TRBD1 (6 bases). CDR3 size: 13 residues. V was cut by 8 bases and J by 2 bases, with 12 bases left in between. Germline V gives CDR1 KGHSH, CDR2 LQKENI. For the CDR3, the DNA is TGTGCCAGCCCCGGGGGCCCAAACACTGAAGCTTTCTTT. It translates to CASPGGPNTEAFF.

The genes are TRBV20-1 and TRBJ1-2; D not certain. Germline V gene lookup returns CDR1 DFQATT and CDR2 SNEGSKA (reference sequence). The germline V and J ends were trimmed by 5 bases and 7 bases, with 11 bases remaining between them. The CDR3 is 11 amino acids. In nucleotides, the CDR3 is TGCAGTGCTCTCTCTTCCGGTGGCTACACCTTC. The encoded protein is CSALSSGGYTF.

The chain employs TRBV20-1 and TRBJ2-1, with 8 bases identical to TRBD2. This CDR3 contains 17 residues. Germline trimming cut 6 bases from V and 3 bases from J; bases unmatched to any gene: 16. Germline V CDR1 and CDR2: DFQATT, SNEGSKA (reference sequence). CDR3 nucleotide sequence: TGCAGTGCCGTGGCTCGGGGGGGCCCCACTAGCTACAATGAGCAGTTCTTC. This translates into CSAVARGGPTSYNEQFF.

A note on this clonotype: The junction shows a germline mismatch at one end, possibly a read error. This sequence joins TRBV4-2 and TRBJ2-3, with D perhaps matching TRBD2 (6 bases). Germline V gene lookup returns CDR1 LGHNA and CDR2 YNFKEQ. The CDR3 has 16 residues. The CDR3 nucleotides read TGTGCCCGCAGCCAAGATATCGGCGGGGGCACAGATACGCAGTATTTT. Its protein product is CARSQDIGGGTDTQYF.

The J gene is TRBJ2-7, the V gene TRBV10-3; 9 bases match TRBD1. The germline V gene has CDR1 ENHRY and CDR2 SYGVKD. The V segment lost 3 bases and the J segment 3 bases; nucleotides outside the gene matches: 9. The CDR3 spans 16 residues. In DNA form, the CDR3 reads TGTGCCATCAGTGAACCGGGACAGGGAGACGACTACGAGCAGTACTTC. This codes for CAISEPGQGDDYEQYF.

The rearrangement uses TRBV6-2 or TRBV6-3 and TRBJ2-4; D assignment may be TRBD1 or TRBD2 (5 bases each). Trimming took off 5 bases at V and 10 bases at J, with 18 bases between the two ends. There are 14 residues in the CDR3. CDR1 is MNHEY, CDR2 SVGEGT, per germline. CDR3 region: CASSERQRDWIQYF. CDR3 nucleotides: TGTGCCAGCAGTGAGAGACAGAGGGATTGGATTCAGTACTTC.

This clonotype was seen at least ten times. The genes are TRBV21-1 and TRBJ2-4; TRBD1, as called in the table, went unchecked against the DNA. TRBV21-1 is deemed a pseudogene. The CDR3 extends over 15 amino acids. The CDR3 loop reads CASISPGTGRNIQYF. CDR3 sequence (DNA): TGTGCCAGCATCTCCCCCGGGACAGGAAGGAACATTCAGTACTTC.

The CDR3 is CSVGGGSTDTQYF. CDR3 nucleotides: TGCAGCGTTGGCGGGGGGAGCACAGATACGCAGTATTTT. The chain uses TRBV29-1 and TRBJ2-3; 8 nucleotides match TRBD2. Germline lookup yields CDR1 SQVTM and CDR2 ANQGSEA. The J segment lost 0 bases and the V segment lost 4 bases, leaving 0 bases of the junction unmatched. The length of the CDR3 is 13 residues.

V gene TRBV7-9 combines with J gene TRBJ2-3; 8 positions agree with TRBD2. Germline V CDR1 and CDR2: SEHNR, FQNEAQ (reference sequence). The CDR3 consists of 16 residues. Trimming cost V 5 bases and J 4 bases; bases outside gene matches: 11. CDR3 loop: CASSPKLAEGADTQYF. Written as DNA, the CDR3 is TGTGCCAGCAGCCCCAAACTAGCGGAGGGGGCAGATACGCAGTATTTT.

Of note for this clonotype: A much larger clone is a single base away; this may be a read error. V and J are TRBV4-2 and TRBJ1-5; no clear D gene. The germline CDR1 and CDR2 sequences are LGHNA and YNFKEQ. The CDR3 length is 15 residues. V shed 4 bases and J shed 11 bases, with 21 bases lying between them. The CDR3 DNA follows: TGTGCCAGCAGCCGAGATCTCGCGGGCGTTGCAGCCCAGCATTTT. Protein sequence: CASSRDLAGVAAQHF.

There are a few counts of this clonotype. The genes are TRBV7-2 and TRBJ2-5; D assignment may be TRBD1 or TRBD2 (5 bases each). The CDR3 has 15 amino acids. V was pared by 2 bases and J by 0 bases, with 10 bases between. The germline V gene has CDR1 SGHTA and CDR2 FQGNSA. CDR3 protein: CASSLRWGYQETQYF. DNA for the CDR3: TGTGCCAGCAGCTTACGGTGGGGGTACCAAGAGACCCAGTACTTC.

This clonotype was observed a handful of times. The CDR3 DNA reads TGCGCCAGCAGCTGGGGCCCGGGACTAGCGGGAATTTACTCCTACGAGCAGTACTTC. It codes for CASSWGPGLAGIYSYEQYF. The chain recombines TRBV5-1 with TRBJ2-7; 13 nucleotides match TRBD2. The CDR3 is 19 residues long. J gave up 0 bases and V 3 bases, and 12 bases lay outside the gene matches. CDR1 and CDR2 from the germline V gene are SGHRS and YFSETQ.

This clonotype was observed a few times. The rearrangement joins TRBV4-1 to TRBJ1-5, with 9 nucleotides matching TRBD1. There are 16 residues in the CDR3. Germline assignment: CDR1 MGHRA and CDR2 YSYEKL. Trimming cost V 2 bases and J 12 bases; bases outside gene matches: 14. Here the CDR3 DNA reads TGCGCCAGCAGCCAATCCCCCGGGACAGGGAGCGAGCTCCAGCATTTT. This codes for CASSQSPGTGSELQHF.

Concerning this clonotype itself: The junction shows a germline mismatch at one end, possibly a read error. The chain has TRBV28 and TRBJ2-5; tentative D call: TRBD2 (5 bases). CDR1 MDHEN and CDR2 SYDVKM come from the germline V gene. CDR3 length: 12 residues. The CDR3 sequence: CASRLSGNEQYF. Here the CDR3 DNA reads TGTGCCAGCAGGTTATCCGGGAATGAGCAGTACTTC.

The chain uses TRBV28 and TRBJ2-3; tentative D call: TRBD1 (6 bases). CDR1 and CDR2 (germline): MDHEN, SYDVKM. CDR3 size: 20 residues. V was clipped by 4 bases and J by 0 bases, with 26 bases between them. CDR3 nucleotides: TGTGCCAGCAGTTCCATGCTTACAGGGACGCATAAGACTAGCACAGATACGCAGTATTTT. Encoded protein: CASSSMLTGTHKTSTDTQYF.